What follows are 12 T cell receptor beta chains derived from one specimen sequenced in a study of CD8 T cells in ankylosing spondylitis. MiXCR, run by TCRdb on the 5' RACE reads, gives a single entry per CDR3 protein. The sample gives some 150,000 distinct CDR3 sequences, 9.5% to 12% of which show up once; about 4% is in the top ten. The sample comprised blood, either unsorted or a sorted T cell fraction (not recorded which). The receptors derive from a female donor with ankylosing spondylitis or in good health (not recorded which).

The sample holds many counts of this clonotype. The genes are TRBV5-1 and TRBJ1-6; D is uncertain. The CDR3 extends over 15 amino acids. V lost 0 bases and J 4 bases, leaving 8 bases between the germline ends. Germline V gene data show CDR1 as SGHRS and CDR2 as YFSETQ. The CDR3 sequence is CASSLGSAYNSPLHF. DNA of the CDR3: TGCGCCAGCAGCTTGGGTTCGGCTTATAATTCACCCCTCCACTTT. The full variable domain, with the rest looked up from reference TRBV5-1 and TRBJ1-6, is KAGVTQTPRYLIKTRGQQVTLSCSPISGHRSVSWYQQTPGQGLQFLFEYFSETQRNKGNFPGRFSGRQFSNSRSEMNVSTLELGDSALYLCASSLGSAYNSPLHFGNGTRLTVT.

This clonotype was found many times. This chain links TRBV2 with TRBJ2-7; no reliable D call. The V end was cut by 3 bases, the J end by 1 base, with 7 bases between. Germline V gene lookup returns CDR1 SNHLY and CDR2 FYNNEI. This CDR3 comprises 13 residues. CDR3 region: CASSDRSSYEQYF. CDR3 coding DNA: TGTGCCAGCAGTGATAGGTCTTCCTACGAGCAGTACTTC.

In this sample, this clonotype turned up many times. The chain carries TRBV5-1 and TRBJ2-3, with D possibly TRBD2 on 5 matching bases. The CDR3 is 14 amino acids. V gave up 5 bases and J gave up 4 bases, with 14 bases separating them. The germline V gene encodes CDR1 SGHRS and CDR2 YFSETQ. CDR3 DNA: TGCGCCAGCAGTGGAGCGGTGACCCCAGATACGCAGTATTTT. It codes for CASSGAVTPDTQYF.

Many counts were recorded for this clonotype. The rearrangement joins TRBV10-3 to TRBJ1-1; D is undetermined. Trimming left V 4 bases short and J 11 bases short, with 20 bases between. This CDR3 region has 14 residues. Germline V gene lookup returns CDR1 ENHRY and CDR2 SYGVKD. CDR3 in DNA: TGTGCCATCAGTGCGGAGGGTTCCGCCGTCGAGGCTTTCTTT. This gives the protein CAISAEGSAVEAFF.

This clonotype showed up many times. The CDR3 DNA follows: TGTGCCAGCAGTTCACATCTGGGGAGAAATCAGCCCCAGCATTTT. It encodes CASSSHLGRNQPQHF. This chain connects TRBV6-5 to TRBJ1-5; no clear D gene. The germline CDR1 and CDR2 sequences are MNHEY and SVGAGI. The CDR3 runs 15 residues. Deletions cut 4 bases from V and 4 bases from J, with 14 bases between.

This clonotype was detected a few times. A read error may produce the germline difference seen at one junction end. This chain uses TRBV2 with TRBJ2-1, with TRBD2 identical over 13 bases. The CDR3 is made up of 18 amino acids. CDR1 is SNHLY and CDR2 is FYNNEI in the germline V gene. The CDR3 DNA sequence: TGTACCAGCAGTTCCCGGCAGACTAGCGGGGGGCCCGAGGATGAGCAGTTCTTC. It codes for CTSSSRQTSGGPEDEQFF. The variable domain in full, with the rest retrieved from reference TRBV2 and TRBJ2-1, is EPEVTQTPSHQVTQMGQEVILRCVPISNHLYFYWYRQILGQKVEFLVSFYNNEISEKSEIFDDQFSVERPDGSNFTLKIRSTKLEDSAMYFCTSSSRQTSGGPEDEQFFGPGTRLTVL.

This clonotype was counted ten times or more. This sequence joins TRBV7-2 and TRBJ1-1, with unresolved D. This CDR3 comprises 15 residues. Germline CDR1 SGHTA, CDR2 FQGNSA. Trimming stripped 2 bases from V and 0 bases from J, with 10 bases between. The CDR3 region is CASSLLRSVNTEAFF. The CDR3 DNA is TGTGCCAGCAGCTTACTTAGATCGGTGAACACTGAAGCTTTCTTT.

This clonotype was picked up many times. The chain joins TRBV7-8 to TRBJ2-1, with TRBD1 as a possible D gene (5 bases). The CDR3 is made up of 13 amino acids. Germline V gene data show CDR1 as SGHVS and CDR2 as FQNEAQ. Trimming removed 1 base from V and 9 bases from J, with 10 bases in between. CDR3 in DNA: TGTGCCAGCAGCTTAGAGGGGTATGGTGAGCAGTTCTTC. Protein sequence: CASSLEGYGEQFF.

This clonotype was recorded only once. This may be a read error, as it is one base from a much larger clone. Since no conserved phenylalanine or tryptophan closes the CDR3, a read error is the likely cause. This sequence joins TRBV12-3 or TRBV12-4 and TRBJ1-5, with 10 bases lining up with TRBD1. The V gene end was trimmed by 3 bases and the J gene end by 6 bases; junction bases not matched to a gene: 5. CDR3 length: 15 residues. The chain's CDR3 is CASSFGTGEFQPQHL. The DNA for the CDR3 is TGTGCCAGCAGTTTTGGGACAGGGGAATTTCAGCCCCAGCATCTT.

This clonotype was seen ten or more times. The chain uses TRBV7-9 and TRBJ1-1; D call uncertain. Between the trimmed V and J ends, which lost 4 bases and 7 bases, there was a span of 16 bases. Per the germline V gene, CDR1 is SEHNR and CDR2 is FQNEAQ (reference sequence). The CDR3 is 14 residues long. Here the CDR3 reads CASSSSVWSGEAFF. CDR3 in DNA: TGTGCCAGCAGCTCGAGCGTGTGGTCAGGTGAAGCTTTCTTT.

This clonotype was seen repeatedly, ten times or more. This sequence joins TRBV7-9 and TRBJ1-1; 7 nucleotides line up with TRBD1. The J segment lost 5 bases and the V segment lost 2 bases, leaving 8 bases of the junction unmatched. CDR1 is SEHNR, CDR2 FQNEAQ, per germline (reference sequence). The CDR3 covers 15 residues. The CDR3 sequence: CASSLMTGSNTEAFF. In nucleotides, the CDR3 is TGTGCCAGCAGCTTAATGACAGGGTCGAATACTGAAGCTTTCTTT.

In its sample, this clonotype was seen many times. This chain uses TRBV10-3 with TRBJ1-3; D perhaps matches TRBD1 (6 bases). Germline V gene lookup returns CDR1 ENHRY and CDR2 SYGVKD. V gave up 7 bases and J gave up 0 bases, with 10 bases separating them. This CDR3 region has 14 residues. The CDR3 is CAINGQSSGNTIYF. The CDR3 DNA sequence: TGTGCCATCAACGGACAGAGCTCTGGAAACACCATATATTTT.